The 26 T cell receptor beta chains below all came from one sample that was sequenced in a study of blood T cell repertoires in COVID-19. The table came from immunoSEQ multiplex PCR; TCRdb's copy has only in-frame clones and leaves some out. Of some 300,000 clones in the sample, around nine tenths were seen once. Sequencing was performed on peripheral blood. The receptors derive from a woman in her 70s with COVID-19, enrolled during active disease.

J is TRBJ1-1 and V is TRBV21-1; the DNA was not compared with TRBD1, the D call given in the table. TRBV21-1 is deemed a pseudogene. The CDR3 has 20 residues. CDR3 DNA sequence: TGTGCCAGCAGCAAAGAGTCGGCAGGGGGCTCGAACTGGGCTGGGGCTGAAGCTTTCTTT. This sequence encodes CASSKESAGGSNWAGAEAFF.

The chain joins TRBV7-9 to TRBJ1-1, with 8 bases identical to TRBD1. Germline CDR1 reads SEHNR; CDR2 reads FQNEAQ (reference sequence). V lost 2 bases and J lost 4; bases outside the gene matches: 0. The CDR3 runs 13 residues. The CDR3: CASSLTGGTEAFF. CDR3 DNA sequence: TGTGCCAGCAGCTTAACAGGGGGCACTGAAGCTTTCTTT. Full variable domain (missing parts from reference TRBV7-9 and TRBJ1-1): DTGVSQNPRHKITKRGQNVTFRCDPISEHNRLYWYRQTLGQGPEFLTYFQNEAQLEKSRLLSDRFSAERPKGSFSTLEIQRTEQGDSAMYLCASSLTGGTEAFFGQGTRLTVV.

The rearrangement joins TRBV6-6 to TRBJ1-2; 8 bases are a match to TRBD1. This CDR3 is 14 amino acids long. Germline-derived CDR1 and CDR2 are MNHNY and SVGAGI (reference sequence). Trimming took 6 bases from V and 5 from J; bases not matched to a gene: 8. CDR3 sequence (DNA): TGTGCCAGCAGCCCAGACAGGGGTACTTATGGCTACACCTTC. Its translation: CASSPDRGTYGYTF.

The genes are TRBV6-5 and TRBJ1-3, with D unclear. CDR1 is MNHEY and CDR2 is SVGAGI in the germline V gene. V lost 5 bases to trimming and J lost 8 bases, with 13 bases between them. The CDR3 runs 13 residues. CDR3 sequence (DNA): TGTGCCAGCAGTCTGTCCCAGGCGCACACCATATATTTT. Protein sequence: CASSLSQAHTIYF.

V is TRBV27 and J is TRBJ2-7, with 11 nucleotides matching TRBD1. This CDR3 is 14 amino acids long. The trim removed 5 bases at V and 7 bases at J, leaving 7 bases unmatched. Germline values: CDR1 MNHEY, CDR2 SMNVEV (reference sequence). The DNA for the CDR3 is TGTGCCAGCAGTCTAGGACAGGGGGCATATGAGCAGTACTTC. Translating gives CASSLGQGAYEQYF.

V is TRBV7-9 and J is TRBJ2-3; weak D call: TRBD2 (5 bases). Germline CDR1 reads SEHNR; CDR2 reads FQNEAQ (reference sequence). CDR3 length: 17 amino acids. Trimming shortened V by 6 bases and J by 0 bases, and 19 bases separated the two germline ends. CDR3 sequence: CASRARRFGTSTDTQYF. The CDR3, as DNA: TGTGCCAGCAGAGCCCGGAGGTTTGGCACTAGCACAGATACGCAGTATTTT.

The table lists this clone with a count of one. This chain joins TRBV5-1 and TRBJ2-7; TRBD1 is a possible D gene (6 bases). CDR1 is SGHRS, CDR2 YFSETQ, per germline. The CDR3 is made up of 13 amino acids. V gave up 3 bases and J gave up 8 bases, with 15 bases separating them. DNA of the CDR3: TGCGCCAGCAGCTACGACGACAGGTCGAAGCAGTACTTC. Its protein is CASSYDDRSKQYF.

The chain employs TRBV6-5 and TRBJ2-7, with 8 bases lining up with TRBD1. Germline V gene data show CDR1 as MNHEY and CDR2 as SVGAGI. This CDR3 has 13 residues. Germline trimming cut 10 bases from V and 2 bases from J; bases unmatched to any gene: 7. This CDR3 is CAILDRAAYEQYF. DNA of the CDR3: TGTGCCATCTTGGACAGGGCGGCCTACGAGCAGTACTTC.

The chain employs TRBV10-1 and TRBJ2-5, with a tentative D call TRBD2 (6 bases). The CDR3 spans 16 residues. V dropped 4 bases and J dropped 1 base, with 16 bases sitting between them. Germline V CDR1 and CDR2: WNHNN, SYGVQD (reference sequence). CDR3 bases: TGCGCCAGCAGTGTGGTTCGGGCGGGACTCCAAGAGACCCAGTACTTC. Protein product: CASSVVRAGLQETQYF.

The chain uses TRBV6-5 and TRBJ2-1; 9 bases are shared with TRBD2. Germline CDR1 and CDR2: MNHEY and SVGAGI. Trimming cost V 3 bases and J 9 bases; bases outside gene matches: 9. There are 15 residues in the CDR3. CDR3 in amino acids: CASSYHSGGHGEQFF. Here the CDR3 DNA reads TGTGCCAGCAGTTATCATAGCGGGGGACATGGTGAGCAGTTCTTC.

The rearrangement uses TRBV10-2 and TRBJ2-3, with 7 bases aligning to TRBD2. V lost 6 bases, J lost 6 bases, and 9 bases stayed unmatched. This CDR3 spans 14 amino acids. Germline V gene lookup returns CDR1 WSHSY and CDR2 SAAADI. DNA for the CDR3: TGCGCCAGCAGGGGACTACCGCGGGGGGATACGCAGTATTTT. Protein product: CASRGLPRGDTQYF.

The V gene is TRBV5-1, the J gene TRBJ2-2; 7 bases line up with TRBD1. Germline lookup yields CDR1 SGHRS and CDR2 YFSETQ. The V and J ends lost 0 bases and 1 base, in that order; junction bases with no gene match: 6. The CDR3 has 17 residues. This CDR3 is CASSLDEGTVNTGELFF. The CDR3 nucleotides read TGCGCCAGCAGCTTGGACGAAGGGACAGTGAACACCGGGGAGCTGTTTTTT.

A note on this clone: At one boundary the junction diverges from the germline segment, which might be a read error. V gene TRBV14 combines with J gene TRBJ2-5, with D unclear. The germline gives CDR1 SGHDN, CDR2 FVKESK. The CDR3 spans 13 residues. This CDR3 is CASSQDLNTAPNF. For the CDR3, the DNA is TGTGCCAGCAGCCAAGATCTCAATACAGCCCCGAACTTC.

The chain combines TRBV27 with TRBJ1-2; 11 positions agree with TRBD1. CDR1 MNHEY and CDR2 SMNVEV come from the germline V gene (reference sequence). V lost 5 bases to trimming and J lost 5 bases; unmatched junction nucleotides: 7. CDR3 size: 15 residues. CDR3 DNA: TGTGCCAGCAGTACCCGGACAGGGGGCGCTTATGGCTACACCTTC. This gives the protein CASSTRTGGAYGYTF.

For this clone: This specimen includes other DNA sequences encoding the same CDR3. This rearrangement joins TRBV18 to TRBJ2-2; TRBD1 might be the D (6 bases). The V gene's germline CDR1 is KGHSH and CDR2 LQKENI. The V end lost 2 bases, the J end lost 0 bases, and 7 bases lay between the germline ends. The CDR3 is made up of 15 amino acids. The CDR3 reads CASSPRTANTGELFF. For the CDR3, the DNA is TGTGCCAGCTCACCAAGGACAGCGAACACCGGGGAGCTGTTTTTT.

The chain combines TRBV9 with TRBJ1-2; TRBD1 matches at 7 bases. The CDR3 is 15 residues long. Germline loops: CDR1 SGDLS, CDR2 YYNGEE. Trimming cost V 0 bases and J 6 bases; bases outside gene matches: 8. The CDR3 protein is CASSVGDSSRHGYTF. CDR3 bases: TGTGCCAGCAGCGTAGGGGACAGCTCGAGGCATGGCTACACCTTC.

This clone appeared a single time. The chain has TRBV7-2 and TRBJ1-5; 10 bases fit TRBD1. The CDR3 runs 16 residues. Unmatched junction bases numbered 9, after V lost 4 bases and J lost 6 bases. Germline V gives CDR1 SGHTA, CDR2 FQGNSA. The CDR3 nucleotides read TGTGCCAGCAGCTCCGGGACAGGGGTAACGTCTCAGCCCCAGCATTTT. This codes for CASSSGTGVTSQPQHF.

The chain couples TRBV7-9 to TRBJ2-7; 11 bases agree with TRBD2. This CDR3 is built from 17 residues. Germline lookup yields CDR1 SEHNR and CDR2 FQNEAQ (reference sequence). V shed 5 bases, J shed 1 base, and the junction held 10 bases outside the gene matches. The CDR3 DNA follows: TGTGCCAGCAGCCCACAACTACTAGCGGGGGTGTCCTACGAGCAGTACTTC. As protein: CASSPQLLAGVSYEQYF.

V usage is TRBV24-1 and J usage is TRBJ1-2; the D gene is possibly TRBD1 (6 bases). The CDR3 is made up of 15 amino acids. V was trimmed by 4 bases and J by 1 base, leaving 12 bases between them. Germline V gives CDR1 KGHDR, CDR2 SFDVKD. The CDR3: CATSDHRQVNYGYTF. In DNA form, the CDR3 reads TGTGCCACCAGTGACCATAGACAGGTTAACTATGGCTACACCTTC.

The CDR3 coding sequence is TGTGCCAGCAGTTTTAGCAGAAACAATGAGCAGTTCTTC. Translated, it gives CASSFSRNNEQFF. The chain recombines TRBV27 with TRBJ2-1; D unresolved. This CDR3 is 13 amino acids long. V lost 3 bases to trimming and J lost 5 bases, with 8 bases between them. The germline V gene encodes CDR1 MNHEY and CDR2 SMNVEV (reference sequence).

CDR3 amino acids: CASSQAGGREQFF. In DNA, the CDR3 is TGCGCCAGCAGCCAAGCAGGGGGCCGGGAGCAGTTCTTC. This rearrangement joins TRBV4-1 to TRBJ2-1; 8 bases are shared with TRBD1. Germline CDR1 is MGHRA and CDR2 is YSYEKL. The CDR3 is 13 amino acids. V was clipped by 1 base and J by 10 bases; unmatched bases: 3.

This clone was counted between two and nine times. The chain is built from TRBV2 and TRBJ1-6; D remains unclear. CDR3 size: 13 residues. The germline gives CDR1 SNHLY, CDR2 FYNNEI. V shed 6 bases and J shed 13 bases, with 16 bases lying between them. The CDR3 here is CASRAEGRSPLHF. CDR3 DNA sequence: TGTGCCAGCAGGGCCGAAGGGAGGTCGCCCCTCCACTTT. The full variable domain, in which reference TRBV2 and TRBJ1-6 provide the parts outside the CDR3, is EPEVTQTPSHQVTQMGQEVILRCVPISNHLYFYWYRQILGQKVEFLVSFYNNEISEKSEIFDDQFSVERPDGSNFTLKIRSTKLEDSAMYFCASRAEGRSPLHFGNGTRLTVT.

The chain uses TRBV5-6 and TRBJ2-7; D is ambiguous. The V end was cut by 0 bases, the J end by 6 bases, with 7 bases between. The CDR3 is 12 residues long. CDR1 is SGHDT, CDR2 YYEEEE, per germline. The CDR3 nucleotides read TGTGCCAGCAGCTTGGATCAGCGCGAGCAGTACTTC. Translating gives CASSLDQREQYF. Filled out from reference TRBV5-6 and TRBJ2-7, the complete variable domain reads DAGVTQSPTHLIKTRGQQVTLRCSPKSGHDTVSWYQQALGQGPQFIFQYYEEEERQRGNFPDRFSGHQFPNYSSELNVNALLLGDSALYLCASSLDQREQYFGPGTRLTVT.

The chain combines TRBV24-1 with TRBJ1-2; 8 bases align to TRBD1. The CDR3 has 15 residues. V lost 4 bases and J lost 0; bases outside the gene matches: 3. Germline values: CDR1 KGHDR, CDR2 SFDVKD. CDR3 DNA sequence: TGTGCCACCAGTGAGTCGACAGGGGCTAACTATGGCTACACCTTC. Protein product: CATSESTGANYGYTF.

The CDR3 reads CASSPVDRGPRGYTF. As DNA, the CDR3 is TGTGCCAGCTCACCAGTTGACAGGGGGCCTCGCGGCTACACCTTC. This chain links TRBV18 with TRBJ1-2; TRBD1 matches at 10 bases. Trimming took 2 bases from V and 8 from J; bases not matched to a gene: 8. The CDR3 totals 15 residues. Germline V gene data show CDR1 as KGHSH and CDR2 as LQKENI. The whole variable domain, remainder taken from reference TRBV18 and TRBJ1-2, is NAGVMQNPRHLVRRRGQEARLRCSPMKGHSHVYWYRQLPEEGLKFMVYLQKENIIDESGMPKERFSAEFPKEGPSILRIQQVVRGDSAAYFCASSPVDRGPRGYTFGSGTRLTVV.

The V call is TRBV9, the J call TRBJ2-7; possibly TRBD2 for D (5 bases). CDR3 length: 14 residues. V gave up 0 bases and J gave up 3 bases, with 10 bases separating them. Per the germline V gene, CDR1 is SGDLS and CDR2 is YYNGEE. The CDR3 DNA reads as TGTGCCAGCAGCGTAGTACCCGAGGGCTACGAGCAGTACTTC. It specifies CASSVVPEGYEQYF.